These 6 T cell receptor beta chains were all obtained from the same sample, sequenced in a study of vaccination and CD4 T cells after COVID-19. The Oncomine TCR Beta short-read assay sequenced DNA from cultured CD4+ T cells. Each CDR3 protein is one row after TCRdb ran MiXCR on the PCR reads. Of about 3,400 distinct CDR3 sequences listed, about a sixth are singletons. Treatment defined: roughly nine-day PBMC culture with coronavirus spike peptide pools or control peptides (ViraFEST assay). Antigens for these TCRs are unknown. The sample taken for sequencing was CD4+ T cells from blood, cultured in vitro. The receptors here all came from a human donor who had recovered from COVID-19.

This chain uses TRBV6-1 with TRBJ1-2, with 9 bases that match TRBD1. This CDR3 comprises 16 residues. Per germline, CDR1 MNHNS and CDR2 SASEGT. V shed 5 bases and J 5 bases; nucleotides not matched to a gene: 12. CDR3 nucleotides: TGTGCCAGCAGTACAACTGCCGGGACAGGGTTTTATGGCTACACCTTC. Translated, it gives CASSTTAGTGFYGYTF.

This clonotype is labeled medium-sized. Here the CDR3 reads CASSLRGTGELFF. In DNA form, the CDR3 reads TGTGCCAGCAGCCTGCGCGGTACCGGGGAGCTGTTTTTT. The chain combines TRBV7-9 with TRBJ2-2; D uncertain. This CDR3 has 13 residues. Germline CDR1 and CDR2: SEHNR and FQNEAQ (reference sequence). V gave up 5 bases and J gave up 5 bases, with 9 bases separating them.

This clonotype qualifies as medium-sized. This chain joins TRBV20-1 and TRBJ1-1; D is perhaps TRBD1 (5 bases). CDR3 length: 13 amino acids. Per germline, CDR1 DFQATT and CDR2 SNEGSKA (reference sequence). V dropped 6 bases and J dropped 1 base, with 12 bases sitting between them. CDR3: CSAFRVQNTEAFF. For the CDR3, the DNA is TGCAGTGCCTTCAGGGTACAGAACACTGAAGCTTTCTTT.

This clonotype is labeled as medium-sized. The V gene is TRBV10-3, the J gene TRBJ1-1; D unclear. The V and J ends lost 7 bases and 8 bases respectively, with 11 bases between them. The germline V gene encodes CDR1 ENHRY and CDR2 SYGVKD. The CDR3 has 11 amino acids. CDR3 nucleotides: TGTGCCATCATGTCGGCGGGGGAAGCTTTCTTT. As protein: CAIMSAGEAFF.

The chain's CDR3 is CASGVAKDEQYF. The CDR3 nucleotides read TGTGCCAGCGGGGTAGCCAAGGACGAGCAGTACTTC. V gene TRBV11-3 combines with J gene TRBJ2-7; D remains unclear. The V end was cut by 8 bases, the J end by 5 bases, with 13 bases between. Per germline, CDR1 SGHNT and CDR2 YENEEA. CDR3 length: 12 residues. The full variable domain, its missing parts supplied by reference TRBV11-3 and TRBJ2-7, is EAGVVQSPRYKIIEKKQPVAFWCNPISGHNTLYWYLQNLGQGPELLIRYENEEAVDDSQLPKDRFSAERLKGVDSTLKIQPAELGDSAVYLCASGVAKDEQYFGPGTRLTVT.

The J gene is TRBJ1-4, the V gene TRBV7-9; 8 positions agree with TRBD1. This CDR3 spans 15 amino acids. After removal of 3 bases from V and 5 bases from J, the junction contained 5 bases not matched to a gene. CDR1 is SEHNR and CDR2 is FQNEAQ in the germline V gene (reference sequence). CDR3 DNA: TGTGCCAGCAGCTTCGACAGGGGAGTGAATGAAAAACTGTTTTTT. Translation gives CASSFDRGVNEKLFF.